Listed below are T cell receptor beta chains from one sample, sequenced in a study of T cells in localized non-small cell lung cancer. Assay: immunoSEQ multiplex PCR; the TCRdb copy retains only in-frame clones and omits some. The sample has several thousand clones, around 37% seen once. Here the sequenced sample was lung tumor tissue, taken before any cancer treatment. All receptors come from a female donor older than 55 with stage I lung adenocarcinoma. Both conserved end residues are part of each CDR3. The order of the fields is J gene, D gene, clone size, V gene, CDR3 DNA, CDR3 protein. A D gene is named only where the DNA matches it firmly. Expanded clones get a size class; other rows say once, few or many, or leave the size out.

>TRBJ2-1|TRBD1|NA|TRBV11-3
TGTGCCAGCAGCAAGGAGGGGCAGGGGGCGCGTGGTGAGCAGTTCTTC
CASSKEGQGARGEQFF
>TRBJ2-1|TRBD2|once|TRBV5-1
TGCGCCAGCAGCTTGGACCCTAGCGGGGGGGAGAAGTTCTTC
CASSLDPSGGEKFF
>TRBJ2-1|NA|large|TRBV14
TGTGCCTCATCGGAGTACCTTGAAGGGATTGAGCAGTTCTTC
CASSEYLEGIEQFF
>TRBJ2-7|TRBD1|few|TRBV30
TGTGCCTGGAGTGGGGACAGATACTACGAGCAGTACTTC
CAWSGDRYYEQYF
>TRBJ2-5|TRBD1|few|TRBV28
TGTGCCAGCAGCCTCTCTCAGGGGGCTAGGGAGACCCAGTACTTC
CASSLSQGARETQYF
>TRBJ1-2|NA|medium-sized|TRBV6-1
TGTGCCATCAGTGAAGACAGCTATGGCTACACCTTC
CAISEDSYGYTF
>TRBJ2-1|NA|few|TRBV11-3
TGTGCCAGCAGCTTGGGGGGCGGCTCCTACAATGAGCAGTTCTTC
CASSLGGGSYNEQFF
>TRBJ1-6|NA|NA|TRBV18
TGTGCCAGCTCACCAACGGGTGGGAGTAATTCACCCCTCCACTTT
CASSPTGGSNSPLHF
>TRBJ1-5|NA|NA|TRBV6-8
TGTGCCAGCAGACTTACAGGGACAAATCAGCCCCAGCATTTT
CASRLTGTNQPQHF
>TRBJ2-7|TRBD2|NA|TRBV11-3
TGTGCCAGCAGCTTCACTAGCGGGGGTTACGAGCAGTACTTC
CASSFTSGGYEQYF
>TRBJ1-4|NA|few|TRBV11-3
TGTGCCAGCAGCTTTCGCCGGGACACAAGTAATGAAAAACTGTTTTTT
CASSFRRDTSNEKLFF
>TRBJ2-7|NA|NA|TRBV19
TGTGCCAGTAGTATGCAAAACGGACCCTACGAGCAGTACTTC
CASSMQNGPYEQYF
>TRBJ1-6|NA|few|TRBV6-8
TGTGCCATCTCCCCGGCAGATAATTATAATTCACCCCTCCACTTT
CAISPADNYNSPLHF
>TRBJ2-3|TRBD1|NA|TRBV19
TGTGCCAGTAGTATCGGGACAGGGAAGGATACGCAGTATTTT
CASSIGTGKDTQYF
>TRBJ2-7|NA|medium-sized|TRBV9
TGTGCCAGTCCGCGCGGGTCCGGGGGCGAGCAGTACTTC
CASPRGSGGEQYF
>TRBJ2-3|TRBD1|NA|TRBV25-1
TGTGCCACCGGGACAGGGCCGTACGCTAGCACAGATACGCAGTATTTT
CATGTGPYASTDTQYF
>TRBJ1-2|TRBD1|few|TRBV5-1
TGCGCCAGCAGCTTGGACGGGACAGGGAGGAACAAGGGCTACACCTTC
CASSLDGTGRNKGYTF
>TRBJ1-4|NA|NA|TRBV6-8
TGTGCCAGCAGCCCCCAATACGGGGGAAGGACTAATGAAAAACTGTTTTTT
CASSPQYGGRTNEKLFF
>TRBJ2-7|NA|NA|TRBV6-1
TGTGCCAGCAGTGAAGAGCGAGGCAGGGGAACCTACGAGCAGTACTTC
CASSEERGRGTYEQYF
>TRBJ1-2|NA|few|TRBV9
TGTGCCAGCAGTGAGTTTTTCAGCTCTAACTATGGCTACACCTTC
CASSEFFSSNYGYTF
>TRBJ2-5|TRBD2|few|TRBV9
TGTGCCAGCAGCGTAGCTAGCGTTAGCGGGGGTGGGGAGACCCAGTACTTC
CASSVASVSGGGETQYF
>TRBJ1-5|NA|NA|TRBV19
TGTGCCAGTAGTATAAGAGGGGATCAAACGAGAAGCAATCAGCCCCAGCATTTT
CASSIRGDQTRSNQPQHF
>TRBJ1-2|NA|NA|TRBV9
TGTGCCAGCAGTCGGGAAAACTATGGCTACACCTTC
CASSRENYGYTF
>TRBJ1-1|NA|few|TRBV11-3
TGTGCCAGCAGCTCTCGGGGAGGTTCAAGCACTGAAGCTTTCTTT
CASSSRGGSSTEAFF
>TRBJ2-3|NA|NA|TRBV4-1
TGCGCCAGCAGCCCCCCTGGGGGGTCTAGCACAGATACGCAGTATTTT
CASSPPGGSSTDTQYF
>TRBJ2-2|NA|NA|TRBV19
TGTGCCAGTAGTCACGATACCGGGGAGCTGTTTTTT
CASSHDTGELFF
>TRBJ2-5|NA|large|TRBV11-3
TGTGCCAGCAGCTTAGGGACGGTCCAAGAGACCCAGTACTTC
CASSLGTVQETQYF
>TRBJ1-2|NA|few|TRBV6-8
TGTGCCAGCAGTCCATCTTCATTGGGAGGCTACACCTTC
CASSPSSLGGYTF
>TRBJ2-6|NA|once|TRBV15
TGTGCCACCCCCCACAATAAATCCCTCGGGCGTGGGGCCAACGTCCTGACTTTC
CATPHNKSLGRGANVLTF
>TRBJ2-1|TRBD2|few|TRBV11-3
TGTGCCAGCAGCCCCGCGGGGACTAGCTTAAATGAGCAGTTCTTC
CASSPAGTSLNEQFF
>TRBJ1-2|TRBD1|few|TRBV11-3
TGTGCCAGCAGCTTGTCTGTACAGGGGGATTTCGGCTACACCTTC
CASSLSVQGDFGYTF
>TRBJ1-3|TRBD1|NA|TRBV28
TGTGCCAGCAGTTCGTGGGACAGGGGAAGAAACACCATATATTTT
CASSSWDRGRNTIYF
>TRBJ1-4|NA|NA|TRBV6-8
TGTGCCAGCAGTCCCCACGTCGCAACTAATGAAAAACTGTTTTTT
CASSPHVATNEKLFF
>TRBJ2-3|TRBD2|NA|TRBV29-1
TGCAGCGTCCTAGCGGGGGCCTATGCAGATACGCAGTATTTT
CSVLAGAYADTQYF
>TRBJ2-3|TRBD2|few|TRBV10-1
TGCGCCAGCAGTGAGAATGATCAGCGGGAGAGCACAGATACGCAGTATTTT
CASSENDQRESTDTQYF
>TRBJ1-5|TRBD1|NA|TRBV28
TGTGCCAGCAGTAGTGGGGAGGGGGCTCGGATCCAGCCCCAGCATTTT
CASSSGEGARIQPQHF
>TRBJ2-7|TRBD1|few|TRBV30
TGTGCCTGGAGTTCCGGGACAGGAAAGTTCGAGCAGTACTTC
CAWSSGTGKFEQYF
>TRBJ1-3|NA|few|TRBV9
TGTGCCAGCAGTGCCCCAGCTGGAAACACCATATATTTT
CASSAPAGNTIYF
>TRBJ2-7|TRBD1|NA|TRBV29-1
TGCAGCGCCGGACAGGGGGCGTCCTACGAGCAGTACTTC
CSAGQGASYEQYF
>TRBJ1-2|NA|few|TRBV14
TGTGCCAGCAGCTTCGACATAAACTATGGCTACACCTTC
CASSFDINYGYTF
>TRBJ2-5|NA|few|TRBV9
TGTGCCAGCAGTGATGGGGGGAAGGGCGTGGAGACCCAGTACTTC
CASSDGGKGVETQYF
>TRBJ2-1|TRBD1|NA|TRBV14
TGTGCCAGCAGCCAGACAGGGTCCTTCTACAATGAGCAGTTCTTC
CASSQTGSFYNEQFF
>TRBJ2-3|TRBD2|NA|TRBV11-3
TGTGCCAGCAGCCCTGGCGGGAGCCACTTAGATACGCAGTATTTT
CASSPGGSHLDTQYF
>TRBJ2-2|NA|NA|TRBV18
TGTGCCAGCTCCCATTCCCCCGCAGAGAACACCGGGGAGCTGTTTTTT
CASSHSPAENTGELFF
>TRBJ1-5|TRBD1|medium-sized|TRBV9
TGTGCCAGCAGCCTTCGGGAAGGACAGGGGCATCAGCCCCAGCATTTT
CASSLREGQGHQPQHF
>TRBJ1-5|TRBD1|few|TRBV6-8
TGTGCCAGCAGACCAACAGGGGGCAATCAGCCCCAGCATTTT
CASRPTGGNQPQHF
>TRBJ2-3|NA|once|TRBV19
TGTGCCAGTAGCCCGCGGATCGGGACGCAGTATTTT
CASSPRIGTQYF
>TRBJ1-3|NA|few|TRBV6-1
TGTGCCAGCAGTGAAGCCGGAGGGACTGGAAACACCATATATTTT
CASSEAGGTGNTIYF
>TRBJ2-2|NA|NA|TRBV11-3
TGTGCCAGCAGCAAAACCGGGACGGCGAACACCGGGGAGCTGTTTTTT
CASSKTGTANTGELFF
>TRBJ2-7|TRBD2|NA|TRBV9
TGTGCCAGCAGCGTAGATGGAAGGAGCGGGGGCAAGCAGTACTTC
CASSVDGRSGGKQYF
>TRBJ2-1|TRBD2|few|TRBV9
TGTGCCAGCAGCGTAGGGCCCAGCGGGAGCTACAATGAGCAGTTCTTC
CASSVGPSGSYNEQFF
>TRBJ2-7|NA|NA|TRBV28
TGTGCCAGCAGTTCCCCCTATTTGGCTGACGAGCAGTACTTC
CASSSPYLADEQYF
>TRBJ2-1|NA|NA|TRBV19
TGTGCCAGTAGTACCCCCGGACAGTTCTATGAGCAGTTCTTC
CASSTPGQFYEQFF
>TRBJ1-2|NA|NA|TRBV28
TGTGCCAGCAGTTTGGGGGACTATGGCTACACCTTC
CASSLGDYGYTF
>TRBJ2-3|TRBD1|NA|TRBV19
TGTGCCAGTAGTATAAGGGACAGGGCGGGAGATACGCAGTATTTT
CASSIRDRAGDTQYF